The sequence of this T cell receptor (beta chain) was determined in a study of T cells after yellow fever vaccination. Study-level results: Post-booster samples contained most primary-vaccination clones (around 95% CD4, less than 90% CD8). Highly abundant clonotypes carried over from the bulk population could end up in FACS-sorted repertoires as contaminants.

The J segment lost 5 bases and the V segment lost 7 bases, leaving 6 bases of the junction unmatched. CDR1 is WSHSY, CDR2 SAAADI, per germline. This CDR3 is built from 15 residues. This clonotype came up many times. The antigen remains unidentified. The authors made TCR cDNA by 5'RACE template switching, adding a universal primer site and UMIs. TCRdb analysed the 5' RACE reads with MiXCR anew, one entry per CDR3 protein. Of roughly 300,000 distinct CDR3 sequences in the sample, roughly 6.8% were seen once. This receptor was obtained from a man aged 18 to 30 who received the YFV17D yellow fever vaccine. The specimen comprised PBMCs, sampled approximately 40 days after the first yellow fever vaccination. This chain uses TRBV10-2 with TRBJ2-1; 12 nucleotides agree with TRBD1. Here the CDR3 reads CASTRGQGADNEQFF. The CDR3 DNA is TGCGCCAGCACCAGGGGACAGGGGGCTGACAATGAGCAGTTCTTC.